This TCR beta chain came from a study of blood T cell repertoires in COVID-19. Study context: Spain, Italy and the United States supplied samples that represented acute and convalescent COVID-19. T cells, B-cell-depleted T cells, or PBMCs supplied cDNA or gDNA.

Data came from immunoSEQ multiplex PCR; TCRdb stores just in-frame clones and leaves some out. The sample shows around 290,000 clones, 86% of them seen only once. Those who participated ranged in age from roughly 18 to 100 years and resided in 20 to 30 US areas. This CDR3 is 14 amino acids long. CDR1 GTSNPN and CDR2 SVGIG come from the germline V gene (reference sequence). Trimming cost V 1 base and J 9 bases, with 18 bases left between them. This chain links TRBV30 with TRBJ2-5, with D possibly matching TRBD2 (5 bases). The sequence was obtained from a woman in her late teens or twenties who had recovered from COVID-19. Sequencing was performed on PBMCs or T cells enriched from blood (not recorded which). In DNA, the CDR3 is TGTGCCTGGAGTGGGTACAGCGGTCGGATGGCCCAGTACTTC. Translated: CAWSGYSGRMAQYF.